This T cell receptor beta chain was captured by sequencing in a study of blood T cell repertoires in COVID-19. Study background: Collection of acute and convalescent COVID-19 samples took place in the United States, Italy and Spain. T cells, B-cell-depleted T cells, or PBMCs supplied cDNA or gDNA.

Original methodology: Counts of nucleated cells, estimated from reference gene primer amplification, were obtained. Method: immunoSEQ multiplex PCR; TCRdb's copy keeps in-frame clones and lacks some. V and J calls plus clone size are reproduced from that table; the DNA served to infer D and trimming. The sample includes about 100,000 clones, 65% to 90% seen only once; the top ten take around 4.1%. This clonotype originated in a man between 60 and 75 years old with acute or convalescent COVID-19. Sequencing was done on a sample of peripheral blood.

The CDR3 spells CASSSTWASGRRADTQYF. Written as DNA, the CDR3 is TGTGCCAGCAGCTCTACCTGGGCTAGCGGGAGGAGGGCAGATACGCAGTATTTT. The rearrangement uses TRBV9 and TRBJ2-3, with 11 bases matching TRBD2. In germline, CDR1 is SGDLS, CDR2 YYNGEE. The CDR3 is made up of 18 amino acids. The V segment lost 4 bases and the J segment 4 bases; nucleotides outside the gene matches: 14.